Listed below are T cell receptor beta chains from one sample, sequenced in a study of beta chain features in type 1 diabetes. Generated by immunoSEQ multiplex PCR, the TCRdb table keeps only in-frame clones and is missing some. The sample has 350,000 to 450,000 clones, about 15% seen once. Sequencing input: naive CD4+ T cells from blood. Receptors originate from a woman in her late teens or twenties in good health. The CDR3 runs from the conserved cysteine through the conserved F or W. Each record gives: D gene, V gene, clone size, J gene, CDR3 DNA, CDR3 protein. The D gene is left open where the match is weak. Not all rows give a size; the values are once, few, many and, for expanded clones, a class.

TRBD2,TRBV7-2,few,TRBJ2-1,TGTGCCAGCAGCCGGGCTAGCGGGAGTCGTAATGAGCAGTTCTTC,CASSRASGSRNEQFF
TRBD1,TRBV27,few,TRBJ1-2,TGTGCCAGCAGTTCCGGACAGGGCCTCTATGGCTACACCTTC,CASSSGQGLYGYTF
.,TRBV11-2,few,TRBJ2-2,TGTGCCAGCAGCCCAACGACGGGAGTTTGGACCGGGGAGCTGTTTTTT,CASSPTTGVWTGELFF
.,TRBV7-8,.,TRBJ2-1,TGTGCCAGCAGCTTAAGGAGGACGGAGGGGTACAATGAGCAGTTCTTC,CASSLRRTEGYNEQFF
TRBD2,TRBV2,few,TRBJ2-1,TGTGCCAGCAGTGGTCCGGGACTAGCGGGAGGCGCCTACAATGAGCAGTTCTTC,CASSGPGLAGGAYNEQFF
TRBD1,TRBV15,few,TRBJ1-2,TGTGCCACCAGCAGGGGACAGGTTAACTATGGCTACACCTTC,CATSRGQVNYGYTF
.,TRBV20-1,.,TRBJ1-2,TGCAGTGCTAGTCCGGGTGGCTACACCTTC,CSASPGGYTF
TRBD1,TRBV5-1,few,TRBJ2-4,TGCGCCAGCAGCTTACCCCAGGGGGACATTCAGTACTTC,CASSLPQGDIQYF
.,TRBV18,.,TRBJ1-5,TGTGCCAGCTCTCCTACAGGTTCCACTAATCAGCCCCAGCATTTT,CASSPTGSTNQPQHF
TRBD1,TRBV6-1,.,TRBJ2-3,TGTGCCAGCAGCCTGGACAGGGTAACTACAGATACGCAGTATTTT,CASSLDRVTTDTQYF
.,TRBV19,.,TRBJ1-4,TGTGCCACCAGATGGAGGGGTGGCGATGAAAAACTGTTTTTT,CATRWRGGDEKLFF
.,TRBV27,.,TRBJ2-7,TGTGCCAGCAGTCCCCAGGGCTACGAGCAGTACTTC,CASSPQGYEQYF
TRBD1,TRBV29-1,.,TRBJ2-1,TGCAGCGTTGAAAGGGACAGGGGTAATGAGCAGTTCTTC,CSVERDRGNEQFF
.,TRBV28,.,TRBJ2-7,TGTGCCAGCAGCTACTCTATTTTCGAGCAGTACTTC,CASSYSIFEQYF
.,TRBV5-1,few,TRBJ2-7,TGCGCCAGCAGCCTACAGGTTGATTTGGGTTACGAGCAGTACTTC,CASSLQVDLGYEQYF
.,TRBV4-1,.,TRBJ1-5,TGCGCCAGCAGCCAAGGGGCATGGGGGCCCTATAGCAATCAGCCCCAGCATTTT,CASSQGAWGPYSNQPQHF
.,TRBV7-2,.,TRBJ1-3,TGTGCCAGCAGCTTAAGCGGGACGTCCTCTGGAAACACCATATATTTT,CASSLSGTSSGNTIYF
.,TRBV29-1,.,TRBJ2-5,TGCAGCGTCGCAGGGGACGGAGAGACCCAGTACTTC,CSVAGDGETQYF
.,TRBV21-1,few,TRBJ2-5,TGTGCCAGCAGCAAAGGTGCAGGGCTGGGGGAGACCCAGTACTTC,CASSKGAGLGETQYF
.,TRBV29-1,.,TRBJ1-5,TGCAGCGTTGCCACGACAACCGATAGCAATCAGCCCCAGCATTTT,CSVATTTDSNQPQHF
.,TRBV7-9,few,TRBJ1-1,TGTGCCAGCAGCAACGAGGGGGGGTTGACTGAAGCTTTCTTT,CASSNEGGLTEAFF
.,TRBV15,few,TRBJ2-1,TGTGCCACCGCTCCCCGTCCGCGGAGCTCCTACAATGAGCAGTTCTTC,CATAPRPRSSYNEQFF
.,TRBV5-6,.,TRBJ2-7,TGTGCCAGCAGCTTGACAGGCACCTACGAGCAGTACTTC,CASSLTGTYEQYF
TRBD1,TRBV6-6,few,TRBJ2-2,TGTGCCAGCAGTTCCACTGGACAGGGGATCACCGGGGAGCTGTTTTTT,CASSSTGQGITGELFF
TRBD1,TRBV15,few,TRBJ1-2,TGTGCCACCAGCACCCGACAGGGGATACACTATGGCTACACCTTC,CATSTRQGIHYGYTF
TRBD2,TRBV29-1,few,TRBJ2-5,TGCAGCGTTGAACGGGAGGGAAGATACGAGACCCAGTACTTC,CSVEREGRYETQYF
TRBD1,TRBV2,.,TRBJ1-1,TGTGCCAGCACGGGACAGGTGAACACTGAAGCTTTCTTT,CASTGQVNTEAFF
TRBD2,TRBV7-6,.,TRBJ2-7,TGTGCCAGCAGCTTAGCCCCCCGACTAGCGGGAGACTACGAGCAGTACTTC,CASSLAPRLAGDYEQYF
TRBD1,TRBV14,few,TRBJ1-1,TGTGCCAGCAGCAGATATAGACAGGGCGAGACTTTCTTT,CASSRYRQGETFF
TRBD1,TRBV15,few,TRBJ2-7,TGTGCCACCAGAGGGACAGCCTATTACGAGCAGTACTTC,CATRGTAYYEQYF
TRBD1,TRBV28,few,TRBJ2-5,TGTGCCAGCAGGACAGGGGGGGAGACCCAGTACTTC,CASRTGGETQYF
.,TRBV1,.,TRBJ2-7,TGCACCAGCAGCCAGGAACCGGCGGGAGGGCCCCACGAGCAGTACTTC,CTSSQEPAGGPHEQYF
TRBD2,TRBV29-1,.,TRBJ2-1,TGCAGCGTTGAACGCGGGAGGGAGCAGTTCTTC,CSVERGREQFF
.,TRBV29-1,few,TRBJ1-1,TGCAGCGGAAATACGTCGGGTCGGGGAGCTTTCTTT,CSGNTSGRGAFF
TRBD2,TRBV27,.,TRBJ2-1,TGTGCCAGCAGTTACATCTCTAGCGGGCCCGACAATGAGCAGTTCTTC,CASSYISSGPDNEQFF
.,TRBV30,few,TRBJ2-1,TGTGCCTGGAGGGGAATAGCGGTAATCAATGAGCAGTTCTTC,CAWRGIAVINEQFF
.,TRBV14,few,TRBJ2-1,TGTGCCAGCAGCCAACTCAATGAGCAGTTCTTC,CASSQLNEQFF
.,TRBV11-3,.,TRBJ1-1,TGTGCCAGCAGCCATACCAGGGACACTGAAGCTTTCTTT,CASSHTRDTEAFF
.,TRBV28,.,TRBJ2-7,TGTGCCAGCAGTTCCAGGGACTTCCCGAACTTCTACGAGCAGTACTTC,CASSSRDFPNFYEQYF
.,TRBV20-1,few,TRBJ2-7,TGCAGTGCTACTAGGTTCGAGCAGTACTTC,CSATRFEQYF
.,TRBV4-3,.,TRBJ1-2,TGCGCCAGCAGCCAAGATAGCGGCAGGAGTTTTTATGGCTACACCTTC,CASSQDSGRSFYGYTF
.,TRBV2,.,TRBJ2-7,TGTGCCAGCAGTGTTCCTTCACACTACGAGCAGTACTTC,CASSVPSHYEQYF
TRBD1,TRBV23-1,.,TRBJ2-2,TGCGCCAGCACCCGGGACAGGGGGAACACCGGGGAGCTGTTTTTT,CASTRDRGNTGELFF
.,TRBV30,.,TRBJ2-1,TGTGCCTGGAGTGTAGGGTGGGGGCAGGATGAGCAGTTCTTC,CAWSVGWGQDEQFF
TRBD2,TRBV5-4,few,TRBJ2-1,TGTGCCAGCAGCCCCATCGGGGCTAGCGGGAGGTGGGATGAGCAGTTCTTC,CASSPIGASGRWDEQFF
TRBD1,TRBV18,few,TRBJ2-7,TGTGCCAGCTCACCACCCGGACAGGGCTACGAGCAGTACTTC,CASSPPGQGYEQYF
.,TRBV5-1,.,TRBJ2-2,TGCGCCAGCAGCTCCCCCCGGGACACTAACACCGGGGAGCTGTTTTTT,CASSSPRDTNTGELFF
TRBD2,TRBV6-5,few,TRBJ2-3,TGTGCCAGCAGGGCTAGCGGGACGACAGATACGCAGTATTTT,CASRASGTTDTQYF
.,TRBV25-1,.,TRBJ2-7,TGTGCCAGCAGTGACGACGAGCGGAGGTACGAGCAGTACTTC,CASSDDERRYEQYF
.,TRBV5-5,.,TRBJ1-5,TGTGCCAGCAGCCCGGGACTCTATAGCAATCAGCCCCAGCATTTT,CASSPGLYSNQPQHF
.,TRBV29-1,few,TRBJ2-2,TGCAGCGTTGCGGCGACTGCGAGTACCGGGGAGCTGTTTTTT,CSVAATASTGELFF
TRBD2,TRBV30,.,TRBJ2-1,TGTGCCTGGACTCCATCTAGCGGGGCGTACAATGAGCAGTTCTTC,CAWTPSSGAYNEQFF
TRBD2,TRBV15,few,TRBJ2-1,TGTGCCACCAGCAGAGATTTCCGCGGGAGTGTAAATGAGCAGTTCTTC,CATSRDFRGSVNEQFF
.,TRBV29-1,few,TRBJ2-1,TGCAGCGTTGATCAGGAACATATCTACAATGAGCAGTTCTTC,CSVDQEHIYNEQFF
TRBD1,TRBV28,few,TRBJ2-1,TGTGCCAGCAGCACCCGGACAGGTCCCCATGAGCAGTTCTTC,CASSTRTGPHEQFF